The 27 T cell receptor beta chains listed next were all sequenced from one sample in a study of shared clonotypes between healthy human individuals. Measured with immunoSEQ multiplex PCR; TCRdb has only the in-frame clones, and not every one. The sample yields 2 million to 2.5 million clones, 95% seen once. Material for sequencing was naive CD4+ T cells sorted from blood. The subset is: CD45RA+ positively selected. The receptors originated from a man between 18 and 35 years old in good health.

This chain uses TRBV6-1 with TRBJ2-3; D might be TRBD2 (6 bases). Trimming cost V 4 bases and J 0 bases, with 26 bases left between them. The length of the CDR3 is 20 residues. Germline V gene sequence: CDR1 MNHNS, CDR2 SASEGT. CDR3 in amino acids: CASSGPRGAIDGRSTDTQYF. For the CDR3, the DNA is TGTGCCAGCAGTGGACCCCGTGGAGCAATAGACGGGAGAAGCACAGATACGCAGTATTTT.

J is TRBJ1-6 and V is TRBV5-1; D gene ambiguous. CDR3 length: 12 residues. CDR1 SGHRS and CDR2 YFSETQ come from the germline V gene. With 1 base removed from V and 10 bases from J, the gap between germline ends came to 6 bases. The CDR3: CASSLMDSPLHF. The CDR3 DNA sequence: TGCGCCAGCAGCTTGATGGACTCACCCCTCCACTTT. Complete variable domain (other parts from reference TRBV5-1 and TRBJ1-6): KAGVTQTPRYLIKTRGQQVTLSCSPISGHRSVSWYQQTPGQGLQFLFEYFSETQRNKGNFPGRFSGRQFSNSRSEMNVSTLELGDSALYLCASSLMDSPLHFGNGTRLTVT.

This chain joins TRBV6-5 and TRBJ1-6; D is ambiguous. There are 13 residues in the CDR3. Per germline, CDR1 MNHEY and CDR2 SVGAGI. V lost 6 bases, J lost 9 bases, and 12 bases lay in between. The chain's CDR3 is CASREAGGSPLHF. The DNA for the CDR3 is TGTGCCAGCAGGGAAGCGGGTGGTTCACCCCTCCACTTT.

Only one count was recorded for this clone. V is TRBV6-1 and J is TRBJ2-7, with D perhaps matching TRBD1 (6 bases). V dropped 4 bases and J dropped 2 bases, with 18 bases sitting between them. This CDR3 spans 16 amino acids. Germline CDR1 is MNHNS and CDR2 is SASEGT. The CDR3 region has the DNA TGTGCCAGCAGTGCCGGAGGTACAGGGACAACCTACGAGCAGTACTTC. Translation: CASSAGGTGTTYEQYF.

The rearrangement links TRBV10-1 to TRBJ2-1, with D hard to call. This CDR3 spans 14 amino acids. Per germline, CDR1 WNHNN and CDR2 SYGVQD (reference sequence). V lost 2 bases and J 9 bases, leaving 14 bases between the germline ends. For the CDR3, the DNA is TGCGCCAGCAGTGAGCGGGCTCCACGGGCTGAGCAGTTCTTC. Protein: CASSERAPRAEQFF.

This sequence joins TRBV11-2 and TRBJ1-2, with D tentatively TRBD1 (6 bases). V lost 6 bases, J lost 6 bases, and 11 bases lay in between. The CDR3 contains 12 residues. Germline assignment: CDR1 SGHAT and CDR2 FQNNGV. This CDR3 is CASSPRGDGYTF. CDR3 coding DNA: TGTGCCAGCAGTCCTAGGGGGGATGGCTACACCTTC. Variable domain in full (rest from reference TRBV11-2 and TRBJ1-2): EAGVAQSPRYKIIEKRQSVAFWCNPISGHATLYWYQQILGQGPKLLIQFQNNGVVDDSQLPKDRFSAERLKGVDSTLKIQPAKLEDSAVYLCASSPRGDGYTFGSGTRLTVV.

The chain combines TRBV11-1 with TRBJ1-1; TRBD1 might be the D (5 bases). The V end was cut by 0 bases, the J end by 4 bases, with 12 bases between. Germline V gene data show CDR1 as SGHAT and CDR2 as FQDESV (reference sequence). CDR3 length: 15 residues. The CDR3 protein is CASSLAGGLITEAFF. CDR3 DNA sequence: TGTGCCAGCAGCTTAGCGGGGGGACTGATCACTGAAGCTTTCTTT.

The chain recombines TRBV5-1 with TRBJ2-5, with D unresolved. The CDR3 runs to 14 residues. CDR1 and CDR2 from the germline V gene are SGHRS and YFSETQ. V was trimmed by 3 bases and J by 1 base, leaving 10 bases between them. The CDR3 coding sequence is TGCGCCAGCAGCTCCTCAGCGTCCCAAGAGACCCAGTACTTC. Its translation is CASSSSASQETQYF.

J is TRBJ1-3 and V is TRBV6-5; D is unclear. The CDR3 contains 14 residues. The V end was cut by 5 bases, the J end by 0 bases, with 8 bases between. CDR1 and CDR2 from the germline V gene are MNHEY and SVGAGI. CDR3 nucleotide sequence: TGTGCCAGCAGTCGAGCACTCTCTGGAAACACCATATATTTT. Protein sequence: CASSRALSGNTIYF.

This clone appeared once. The chain is built from TRBV5-1 and TRBJ2-1; D possibly corresponds to TRBD2 (6 bases). Germline V gene lookup returns CDR1 SGHRS and CDR2 YFSETQ. Trimming cost V 3 bases and J 8 bases, with 24 bases left between them. The CDR3 length is 17 residues. The CDR3 DNA sequence: TGCGCCAGCAGCTCCGGGAGTCGGCCTAGTGTCGCGTATGAGCAGTTCTTC. Its translation is CASSSGSRPSVAYEQFF.

The chain recombines TRBV2 with TRBJ2-2; unclear D gene. The CDR3 runs to 15 residues. Germline CDR1 is SNHLY and CDR2 is FYNNEI. The V and J ends lost 8 bases and 2 bases respectively, with 15 bases between them. The CDR3 region is CASAPEYRNTGELFF. CDR3 coding DNA: TGTGCCAGCGCCCCTGAGTACCGAAACACCGGGGAGCTGTTTTTT.

The V gene is TRBV2, the J gene TRBJ1-1; D is uncertain. The V end was cut by 1 base, the J end by 7 bases, with 13 bases between. Germline lookup yields CDR1 SNHLY and CDR2 FYNNEI. The CDR3 is 14 residues long. The CDR3 is CASSEEVVGGEAFF. As DNA, the CDR3 is TGTGCCAGCAGTGAAGAAGTAGTAGGCGGTGAAGCTTTCTTT.

This clone was observed once. The chain combines TRBV11-3 with TRBJ1-2; D is possibly TRBD1 (5 bases). The germline V gene encodes CDR1 SGHNT and CDR2 YENEEA. The CDR3 runs to 17 residues. V lost 1 base to trimming and J lost 3 bases, with 18 bases between them. The chain's CDR3 is CASSLGGRGGNDYGYTF. In DNA form, the CDR3 reads TGTGCCAGCAGCTTAGGAGGGAGGGGAGGAAACGACTATGGCTACACCTTC.

V is TRBV28 and J is TRBJ1-1, with 8 nucleotides matching TRBD1. V gave up 2 bases and J gave up 5 bases; unmatched junction bases: 7. CDR1 is MDHEN and CDR2 is SYDVKM in the germline V gene. This CDR3 region has 15 residues. CDR3 sequence: CASSLVRGQGTEAFF. In nucleotides, the CDR3 is TGTGCCAGCAGTTTAGTCAGGGGGCAAGGGACTGAAGCTTTCTTT.

The chain couples TRBV7-9 to TRBJ2-4; 12 nucleotides agree with TRBD2. J gave up 7 bases and V 6 bases, and 1 base lay outside the gene matches. Germline-derived CDR1 and CDR2 are SEHNR and FQNEAQ (reference sequence). CDR3 size: 13 residues. CDR3 in amino acids: CASSLAGGNIQYF. CDR3 in DNA: TGTGCCAGCAGTCTAGCGGGAGGGAACATTCAGTACTTC. Filled out from reference TRBV7-9 and TRBJ2-4, the complete variable domain reads DTGVSQNPRHKITKRGQNVTFRCDPISEHNRLYWYRQTLGQGPEFLTYFQNEAQLEKSRLLSDRFSAERPKGSFSTLEIQRTEQGDSAMYLCASSLAGGNIQYFGAGTRLSVL.

The chain links TRBV28 to TRBJ2-2, with D maybe TRBD1 (5 bases). The CDR3 totals 15 residues. V gave up 1 base and J gave up 5 bases, with 11 bases separating them. In germline, CDR1 is MDHEN, CDR2 SYDVKM. The CDR3 loop is CASSLYRKGTGELFF. CDR3 bases: TGTGCCAGCAGTTTATACAGGAAGGGGACCGGGGAGCTGTTTTTT.

The chain is built from TRBV15 and TRBJ2-7; possible D gene TRBD1, 5 bases. Trimming stripped 0 bases from V and 2 bases from J, with 11 bases between. Germline CDR1 is LNHNV and CDR2 is YYDKDF (reference sequence). The CDR3 contains 15 residues. The CDR3 sequence is CATSRDPGFTYEQYF. The DNA of the CDR3 is TGTGCCACCAGCAGAGATCCAGGGTTCACCTACGAGCAGTACTTC.

The genes are TRBV6-1 and TRBJ2-5, with a possible D match to TRBD1 (6 bases). Germline CDR1 reads MNHNS; CDR2 reads SASEGT. The CDR3 has 15 amino acids. The germline V and J ends were trimmed by 1 base and 3 bases, with 12 bases remaining between them. The CDR3 reads CASSEVAGTKETQYF. In nucleotides, the CDR3 is TGTGCCAGCAGTGAAGTCGCCGGGACAAAAGAGACCCAGTACTTC.

The chain carries TRBV7-8 and TRBJ1-3; 11 nucleotides line up with TRBD1. Germline trimming cut 5 bases from V and 2 bases from J; bases unmatched to any gene: 8. Germline V lookup: CDR1 SGHVS, CDR2 FQNEAQ. The length of the CDR3 is 17 residues. CDR3 coding DNA: TGTGCCAGCAGCGCCAGTCCGGGACAGGGGGCTGGAAACACCATATATTTT. Encoded protein: CASSASPGQGAGNTIYF.

Only one count was recorded for this clone. The genes are TRBV11-2 and TRBJ2-7, with D possibly being TRBD1 (6 bases). V was clipped by 5 bases and J by 3 bases, with 17 bases between them. This CDR3 is built from 15 residues. Germline V gives CDR1 SGHAT, CDR2 FQNNGV. For the CDR3, the DNA is TGTGCCAGCAGCCCCCAGATAGGGGGACGCTACGAGCAGTACTTC. It specifies CASSPQIGGRYEQYF.

The J gene is TRBJ1-5, the V gene TRBV7-2; D may be TRBD1 (5 bases). Trimming cost V 1 base and J 9 bases, with 13 bases left between them. The CDR3 runs to 14 residues. Germline loops: CDR1 SGHTA, CDR2 FQGNSA. The chain's CDR3 is CASSLDGTPRPQHF. CDR3 sequence (DNA): TGTGCCAGCAGCTTAGACGGGACCCCTCGGCCCCAGCATTTT.

The rearrangement joins TRBV6-5 to TRBJ1-5; TRBD1 might be the D (5 bases). The CDR3 is 12 residues long. The V end lost 8 bases, the J end lost 7 bases, and 12 bases lay between the germline ends. Germline loops: CDR1 MNHEY, CDR2 SVGAGI. In nucleotides, the CDR3 is TGTGCCAGCGGGCGGGGGGAACAGCCCCAGCATTTT. It codes for CASGRGEQPQHF.

The J gene is TRBJ1-2, the V gene TRBV18, with D hard to call. The CDR3 spans 14 residues. CDR1 is KGHSH, CDR2 LQKENI, per germline. V was clipped by 0 bases and J by 0 bases, with 5 bases between them. The CDR3 DNA reads as TGTGCCAGCTCACCACCGGCCACTAACTATGGCTACACCTTC. Protein: CASSPPATNYGYTF.

The gene calls are TRBV28 and TRBJ1-2; 7 bases map to TRBD1. Germline V lookup: CDR1 MDHEN, CDR2 SYDVKM. J was trimmed by 1 base and V by 5 bases; bases with no gene match: 10. CDR3 length: 16 residues. As DNA, the CDR3 is TGTGCCAGCAGTCAACTTCGGACAGGTTATAACTATGGCTACACCTTC. Its translation is CASSQLRTGYNYGYTF.

This chain links TRBV4-1 with TRBJ1-3; D remains unclear. V was pared by 3 bases and J by 2 bases, with 14 bases between. This CDR3 has 16 residues. Germline-derived CDR1 and CDR2 are MGHRA and YSYEKL. CDR3 nucleotide sequence: TGCGCCAGCAGCCAGGTCCTGATCCAACCTGGAAACACCATATATTTT. Protein product: CASSQVLIQPGNTIYF.

The chain carries TRBV5-1 and TRBJ2-1, with a possible D match to TRBD1 (7 bases). Trimming cost V 4 bases and J 1 base, with 15 bases left between them. Germline CDR1 is SGHRS and CDR2 is YFSETQ. The CDR3 extends over 16 amino acids. This chain's CDR3 is CASSRTGEASYNEQFF. DNA for the CDR3: TGCGCCAGCAGCCGTACAGGGGAGGCATCCTACAATGAGCAGTTCTTC.

This CDR3 reads CASSLDRREGADEQYF. CDR3 DNA: TGTGCCAGCAGCTTAGATCGGCGGGAAGGGGCGGACGAGCAGTACTTC. The rearrangement links TRBV13 to TRBJ2-7, with a possible D match to TRBD2 (6 bases). This CDR3 comprises 16 residues. Germline CDR1 reads PRHDT; CDR2 reads FYEKMQ (reference sequence). V was pared by 1 base and J by 5 bases, with 18 bases between.